Sequencing of this TCR beta chain was carried out in a study of T-cell memory formation after mild COVID-19. This clonotype was picked up a small number of times. Its antigen is undetermined. TCRdb reprocessed the 5' RACE reads via MiXCR and lists one record per CDR3 protein. The sample yields hundreds of thousands of distinct CDR3 sequences, over 15% seen once. Study findings and constraints: Clones that got smaller from day 15 to 85 had even CD4/CD8, while clones growing later tipped toward CD4+.

CDR1 and CDR2 from the germline V gene are MNHEY and SMNVEV (reference sequence). The CDR3 extends over 14 amino acids. Trimming stripped 2 bases from V and 6 bases from J, with 11 bases between. V is TRBV27 and J is TRBJ2-1; D may be TRBD2 (6 bases). The clonotype was recovered from a young man who had mild COVID-19 (a few samples of this study predate the infection). Cell type and time point are not known. The sample comprised PBMCs or a T cell subset sorted from them (not recorded which). The CDR3 is CASSLPARGNEQFF. DNA of the CDR3: TGTGCCAGCAGTTTACCCGCGCGGGGCAATGAGCAGTTCTTC.